These 18 T cell receptor beta chains were sequenced from one sample in a study of cytomegalovirus exposure and HLA in healthy donors. PCR employed 60 Vbeta and 13 Jbeta primers. Profiling relied on immunoSEQ multiplex PCR, and the TCRdb table lists in-frame clones only, not all of them. The record lists tens of thousands of clones, of which the ten most abundant hold 3.8%. The sequenced sample was PBMCs. These receptor sequences come from a female donor in good health and CMV-seropositive.

This chain uses TRBV5-1 with TRBJ1-2; 9 positions agree with TRBD1. The CDR3 length is 17 residues. Looked up from germline, CDR1 is SGHRS and CDR2 is YFSETQ. The J segment lost 2 bases and the V segment lost 4 bases, leaving 12 bases of the junction unmatched. The CDR3 sequence is CASSGTQGASPNYGYTF. CDR3 DNA sequence: TGCGCCAGCAGCGGAACACAGGGGGCAAGTCCCAACTATGGCTACACCTTC. The full variable domain, its missing parts supplied by reference TRBV5-1 and TRBJ1-2, is KAGVTQTPRYLIKTRGQQVTLSCSPISGHRSVSWYQQTPGQGLQFLFEYFSETQRNKGNFPGRFSGRQFSNSRSEMNVSTLELGDSALYLCASSGTQGASPNYGYTFGSGTRLTVV.

V and J are TRBV6-5 and TRBJ2-1, with 8 nucleotides matching TRBD2. The V and J ends lost 2 bases and 7 bases, in that order; junction bases with no gene match: 4. This CDR3 is 14 amino acids long. CDR1 and CDR2 from the germline V gene are MNHEY and SVGAGI. In nucleotides, the CDR3 is TGTGCCAGCAGTTACCGGGGGGGAGTGAATGAGCAGTTCTTC. It is translated as CASSYRGGVNEQFF.

CDR3 loop: CASSEGAGLYEQYF. DNA of the CDR3: TGTGCCAGCAGTGAAGGAGCGGGATTGTACGAGCAGTACTTC. This chain joins TRBV25-1 and TRBJ2-7; 7 nucleotides match TRBD2. This CDR3 is 14 amino acids long. V was pared by 2 bases and J by 4 bases, with 5 bases of the junction left unmatched. CDR1 is MGHDK, CDR2 SYGVNS, per germline.

The chain carries TRBV4-2 and TRBJ2-2, with TRBD1 matching over 10 bases. Germline assignment: CDR1 LGHNA and CDR2 YNFKEQ. This CDR3 is built from 15 residues. With 6 bases clipped from V and 3 bases from J, the junction kept 4 bases outside the gene matches. CDR3 protein: CASSTGTGDTGELFF. In nucleotides, the CDR3 is TGTGCCAGCAGTACCGGGACAGGGGACACCGGGGAGCTGTTTTTT.

The rearrangement uses TRBV28 and TRBJ1-1; 9 bases are shared with TRBD1. CDR1 and CDR2 (germline): MDHEN, SYDVKM. The CDR3 extends over 17 amino acids. J lost 2 bases, V lost 6 bases, and 13 bases had no gene match. The chain's CDR3 is CASSPYGQGFRNTEAFF. DNA for the CDR3: TGTGCCAGCAGCCCATACGGACAGGGGTTTAGAAACACTGAAGCTTTCTTT. The full variable domain, with the rest looked up from reference TRBV28 and TRBJ1-1, is DVKVTQSSRYLVKRTGEKVFLECVQDMDHENMFWYRQDPGLGLRLIYFSYDVKMKEKGDIPEGYSVSREKKERFSLILESASTNQTSMYLCASSPYGQGFRNTEAFFGQGTRLTVV.

CDR3 amino acids: CASSPVGFGVQPQHF. The CDR3 DNA sequence: TGTGCCAGCAGTCCCGTCGGGTTCGGGGTGCAGCCCCAGCATTTT. The chain uses TRBV6-1 and TRBJ1-5; D remains unclear. The CDR3 has 15 amino acids. Trimming cost V 5 bases and J 7 bases, with 18 bases left between them. Germline CDR1 is MNHNS and CDR2 is SASEGT.

The V and J genes are TRBV18 and TRBJ1-2; maybe TRBD1 (5 bases). V lost 4 bases, J lost 0 bases, and 6 bases lay in between. The CDR3 loop spans 13 amino acids. In germline, CDR1 is KGHSH, CDR2 LQKENI. This CDR3 reads CASSQTANYGYTF. In nucleotides, the CDR3 is TGTGCCAGCTCACAGACAGCTAACTATGGCTACACCTTC. The full variable domain, in which reference TRBV18 and TRBJ1-2 provide the parts outside the CDR3, is NAGVMQNPRHLVRRRGQEARLRCSPMKGHSHVYWYRQLPEEGLKFMVYLQKENIIDESGMPKERFSAEFPKEGPSILRIQQVVRGDSAAYFCASSQTANYGYTFGSGTRLTVV.

The chain is built from TRBV7-2 and TRBJ1-2; 7 bases align to TRBD1. The CDR3 has 15 amino acids. Unmatched junction bases numbered 14, after V lost 6 bases and J lost 7 bases. The germline gives CDR1 SGHTA, CDR2 FQGNSA. The CDR3 sequence: CASSREWAGGSGYTF. The CDR3 DNA sequence: TGTGCCAGCAGTCGTGAGTGGGCAGGGGGGAGTGGCTACACCTTC.

The genes are TRBV6-4 and TRBJ2-3; 10 nucleotides line up with TRBD1. V lost 4 bases and J lost 2; bases outside the gene matches: 6. Germline CDR1 MRHNA, CDR2 SNTAGT. This CDR3 is built from 16 residues. The CDR3 DNA reads as TGTGCCAGCAGTGGACGGACAGGGGGAGACACAGATACGCAGTATTTT. Translated: CASSGRTGGDTDTQYF.

CDR3 sequence reads: CASSYSTSFPQETQYF. The CDR3 bases are TGTGCCAGCAGTTACTCGACTTCATTTCCGCAAGAGACCCAGTACTTC. The V call is TRBV6-5, the J call TRBJ2-5; D ambiguous. The germline gives CDR1 MNHEY, CDR2 SVGAGI. Trimming removed 0 bases from V and 2 bases from J, with 13 bases in between. The CDR3 is made up of 16 amino acids.

This chain connects TRBV19 to TRBJ1-6; D not resolved. This CDR3 region has 16 residues. Trimming stripped 0 bases from V and 6 bases from J, with 12 bases between. The V gene's germline CDR1 is LNHDA and CDR2 SQIVND (reference sequence). CDR3 in DNA: TGTGCCAGTAGTATAGATCTCACCCCCGGTAATTCACCCCTCCACTTT. As protein: CASSIDLTPGNSPLHF. Supplemented by reference TRBV19 and TRBJ1-6, the full variable domain reads DGGITQSPKYLFRKEGQNVTLSCEQNLNHDAMYWYRQDPGQGLRLIYYSQIVNDFQKGDIAEGYSVSREKKESFPLTVTSAQKNPTAFYLCASSIDLTPGNSPLHFGNGTRLTVT.

The rearrangement uses TRBV11-3 and TRBJ2-2; 9 bases match TRBD2. This CDR3 spans 20 amino acids. Germline CDR1 SGHNT, CDR2 YENEEA. CDR3 region: CAAIRIRRGLAGRTTGELFF. The DNA for the CDR3 is TGTGCTGCTATCAGGATAAGAAGGGGGCTAGCGGGAAGGACAACCGGGGAGCTGTTTTTT.

The chain uses TRBV19 and TRBJ2-5, with D perhaps TRBD1 (5 bases). V gave up 9 bases and J gave up 4 bases, with 18 bases separating them. The CDR3 has 14 amino acids. Per the germline V gene, CDR1 is LNHDA and CDR2 is SQIVND (reference sequence). CDR3 DNA: TGTGCCAGCTCTGACAGTCCAGGGCGAGAGACCCAGTACTTC. Its protein is CASSDSPGRETQYF.

This chain uses TRBV18 with TRBJ2-7, with 11 bases fitting TRBD1. V lost 3 bases, J lost 2 bases, and 3 bases stayed unmatched. Germline V gene sequence: CDR1 KGHSH, CDR2 LQKENI. The length of the CDR3 is 15 residues. The CDR3 DNA is TGTGCCAGCTCACCCCGGGACAGGGGGACCTACGAGCAGTACTTC. Its translation is CASSPRDRGTYEQYF.

The chain joins TRBV11-1 to TRBJ1-1; 7 bases line up with TRBD1. CDR3 length: 16 residues. The J segment lost 7 bases and the V segment lost 4 bases, leaving 15 bases of the junction unmatched. Germline V gene lookup returns CDR1 SGHAT and CDR2 FQDESV (reference sequence). CDR3 in DNA: TGTGCCAGCAGCTGGGGGCCGGGACAGACATATGGTGAAGCTTTCTTT. This encodes CASSWGPGQTYGEAFF. The variable domain in full, completed from reference TRBV11-1 and TRBJ1-1, reads EAEVAQSPRYKITEKSQAVAFWCDPISGHATLYWYRQILGQGPELLVQFQDESVVDDSQLPKDRFSAERLKGVDSTLKIQPAELGDSAMYLCASSWGPGQTYGEAFFGQGTRLTVV.

The J gene is TRBJ2-1, the V gene TRBV6-5; TRBD2 matches 11 bases. Germline V gives CDR1 MNHEY, CDR2 SVGAGI. The CDR3 spans 15 residues. V lost 8 bases to trimming and J lost 6 bases; unmatched junction nucleotides: 9. The CDR3 nucleotides are TGTGCCAGCGCCGCTAGCGGGGGGCCGGGCAATGAGCAGTTCTTC. Protein product: CASAASGGPGNEQFF.

This chain uses TRBV19 with TRBJ2-1, with 10 bases lining up with TRBD2. CDR3 length: 15 amino acids. The germline gives CDR1 LNHDA, CDR2 SQIVND (reference sequence). The V gene end was trimmed by 5 bases and the J gene end by 6 bases; junction bases not matched to a gene: 7. CDR3 sequence (DNA): TGTGCCAGTAGTTCCCTAGGACTAGCGGCCAATGAGCAGTTCTTC. Translated: CASSSLGLAANEQFF.

The CDR3 is CASSTTYEQYF. DNA for the CDR3: TGTGCCAGCAGTACAACCTACGAGCAGTACTTC. The V call is TRBV28, the J call TRBJ2-7; D remains unclear. The CDR3 is 11 amino acids. The V gene's germline CDR1 is MDHEN and CDR2 SYDVKM. V was pared by 5 bases and J by 2 bases, with 4 bases between.